This TCR beta chain was obtained from a study of blood T cell repertoires in COVID-19. Study-level information: COVID-19 samples collected from the United States, Italy and Spain covered acute and convalescent phases.

The method was immunoSEQ multiplex PCR; TCRdb's version includes in-frame clones alone and lacks a portion of them. This sample carries some 380,000 clones, about 89% of them seen once, and the ten largest clones take 1% to 1.5%. This CDR3 is 20 amino acids long. V dropped 7 bases and J dropped 4; count of bases not matched to a gene: 21. Germline-derived CDR1 and CDR2 are LNHDA and SQIVND (reference sequence). Assignment of participants to cohorts was predicated upon participant-reported clinical history. What was sequenced was PBMCs or T cells enriched from blood (not recorded which). The receptor was isolated from a man aged 25-45 years who had recovered from COVID-19. V usage is TRBV19 and J usage is TRBJ2-2; TRBD1 matches at 10 bases. CDR3 sequence (DNA): TGTGCCAGTACCCCAGGGCTCATGGACAGGGGGAACTCGGGCACCGGGGAGCTGTTTTTT. This codes for CASTPGLMDRGNSGTGELFF.